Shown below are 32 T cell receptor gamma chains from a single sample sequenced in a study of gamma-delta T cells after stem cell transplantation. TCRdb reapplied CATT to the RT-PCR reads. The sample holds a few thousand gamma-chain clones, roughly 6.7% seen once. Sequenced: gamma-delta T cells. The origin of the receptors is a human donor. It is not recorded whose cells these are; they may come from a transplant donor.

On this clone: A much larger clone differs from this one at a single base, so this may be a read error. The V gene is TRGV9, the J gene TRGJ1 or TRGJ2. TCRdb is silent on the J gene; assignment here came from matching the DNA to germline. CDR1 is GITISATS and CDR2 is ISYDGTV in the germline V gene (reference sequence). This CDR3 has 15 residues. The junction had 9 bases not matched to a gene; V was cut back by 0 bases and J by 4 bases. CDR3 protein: CALWEVGNQYYKKLF. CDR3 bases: TGTGCCTTGTGGGAGGTGGGAAATCAGTATTATAAGAAACTCTTT.

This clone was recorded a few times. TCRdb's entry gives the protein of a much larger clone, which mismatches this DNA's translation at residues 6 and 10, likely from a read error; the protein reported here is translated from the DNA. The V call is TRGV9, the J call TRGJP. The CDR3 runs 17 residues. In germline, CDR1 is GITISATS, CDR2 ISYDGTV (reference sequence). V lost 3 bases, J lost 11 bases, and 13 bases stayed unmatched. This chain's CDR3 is CALWESEGEMGKKIKVF. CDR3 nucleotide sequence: TGTGCCTTGTGGGAGTCGGAGGGGGAGATGGGCAAAAAAATCAAGGTATTT.

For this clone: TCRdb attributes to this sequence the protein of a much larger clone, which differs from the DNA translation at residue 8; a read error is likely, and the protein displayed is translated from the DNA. This chain's CDR3 is CALWEGTDKLF. Here the CDR3 DNA reads TGTGCCTTGTGGGAGGGCACGGACAAACTCTTT. The V gene call reads TRGV9; no J gene was called. CDR1 is GITISATS, CDR2 ISYDGTV, per germline (reference sequence). The CDR3 loop spans 11 amino acids.

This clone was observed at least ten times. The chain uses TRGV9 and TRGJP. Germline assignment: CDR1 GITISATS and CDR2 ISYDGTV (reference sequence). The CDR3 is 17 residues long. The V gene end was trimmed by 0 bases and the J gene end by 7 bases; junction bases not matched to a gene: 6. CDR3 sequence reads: CALWEVQAELGKKIKVF. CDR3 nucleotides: TGTGCCTTGTGGGAGGTGCAAGCCGAGTTGGGCAAAAAAATCAAGGTATTT.

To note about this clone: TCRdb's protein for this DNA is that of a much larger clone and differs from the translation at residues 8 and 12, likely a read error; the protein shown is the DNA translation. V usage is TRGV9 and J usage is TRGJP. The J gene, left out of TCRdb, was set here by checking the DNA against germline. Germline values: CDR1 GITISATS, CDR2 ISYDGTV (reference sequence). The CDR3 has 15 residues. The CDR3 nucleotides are TGTGCCTTGTGGGAGCGAGAGTGGGGCAAAAAAAACAAGGTATTT. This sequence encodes CALWEREWGKKNKVF.

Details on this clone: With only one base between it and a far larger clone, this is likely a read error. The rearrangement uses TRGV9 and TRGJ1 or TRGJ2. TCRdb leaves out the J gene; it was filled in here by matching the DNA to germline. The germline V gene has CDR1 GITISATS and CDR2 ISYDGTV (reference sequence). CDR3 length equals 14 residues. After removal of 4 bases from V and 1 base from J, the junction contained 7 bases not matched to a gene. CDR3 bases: TGTGCCTTGTGGGATGCAGCTAATTATTATAAGAAACTCTTT. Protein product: CALWDAANYYKKLF.

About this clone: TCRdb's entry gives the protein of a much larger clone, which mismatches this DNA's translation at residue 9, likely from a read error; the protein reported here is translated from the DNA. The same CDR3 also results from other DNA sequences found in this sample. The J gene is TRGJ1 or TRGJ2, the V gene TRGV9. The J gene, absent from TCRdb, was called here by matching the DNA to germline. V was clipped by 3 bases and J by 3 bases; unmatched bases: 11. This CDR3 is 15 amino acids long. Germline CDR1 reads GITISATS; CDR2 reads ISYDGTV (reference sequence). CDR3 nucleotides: TGTGCCTTGTGGGAGACCGGACTCCGTTATTATAAGAAACTCTTT. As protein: CALWETGLRYYKKLF.

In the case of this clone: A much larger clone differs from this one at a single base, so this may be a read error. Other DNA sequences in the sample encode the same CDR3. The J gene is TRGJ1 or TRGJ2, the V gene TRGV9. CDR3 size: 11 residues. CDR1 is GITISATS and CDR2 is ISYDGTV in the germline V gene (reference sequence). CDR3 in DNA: TGTGCCTTGTGGGAGGATCATAAGAAGCTCTTT. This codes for CALWEDHKKLF.

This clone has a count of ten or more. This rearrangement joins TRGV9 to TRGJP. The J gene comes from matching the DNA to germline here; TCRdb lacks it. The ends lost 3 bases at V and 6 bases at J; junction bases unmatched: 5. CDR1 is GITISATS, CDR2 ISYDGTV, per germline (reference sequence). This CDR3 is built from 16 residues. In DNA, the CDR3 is TGTGCCTTGTGGGAGAGGGGAGAGTTGGGCAAAAAAATCAAGGTATTT. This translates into CALWERGELGKKIKVF.

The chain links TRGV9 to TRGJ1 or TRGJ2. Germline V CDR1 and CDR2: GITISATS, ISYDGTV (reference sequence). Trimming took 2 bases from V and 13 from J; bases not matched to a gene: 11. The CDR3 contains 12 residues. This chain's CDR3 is CALWEAYYTKLF. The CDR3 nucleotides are TGTGCCTTGTGGGAGGCTTATTATACTAAACTCTTT.

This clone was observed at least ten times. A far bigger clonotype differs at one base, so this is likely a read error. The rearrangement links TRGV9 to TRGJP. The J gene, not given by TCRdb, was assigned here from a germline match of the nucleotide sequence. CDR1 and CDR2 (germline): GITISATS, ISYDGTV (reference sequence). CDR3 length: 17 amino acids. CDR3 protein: CALWDAEQEWGKKIKVF. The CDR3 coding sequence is TGTGCCTTGTGGGATGCAGAACAAGAGTGGGGCAAAAAAATCAAGGTATTT.

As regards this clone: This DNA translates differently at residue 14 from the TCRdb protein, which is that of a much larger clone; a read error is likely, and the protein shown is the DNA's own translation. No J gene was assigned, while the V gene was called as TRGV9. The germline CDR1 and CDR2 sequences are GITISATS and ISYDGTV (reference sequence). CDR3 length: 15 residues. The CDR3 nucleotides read TGTGCCTTGTGGGAGGTGGGGGGTAGGTATTATAAGAAAGTATTT. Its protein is CALWEVGGRYYKKVF.

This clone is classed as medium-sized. The CDR3: CALWDQELGKKIKVF. CDR3 DNA: TGTGCCTTGTGGGATCAAGAGTTGGGCAAAAAAATCAAGGTATTT. The chain is built from TRGV9 and TRGJP. This CDR3 is built from 15 residues. Losses at the gene ends were 4 bases for V and 4 bases for J; bases not matched to a gene: 1. Germline loops: CDR1 GITISATS, CDR2 ISYDGTV (reference sequence).

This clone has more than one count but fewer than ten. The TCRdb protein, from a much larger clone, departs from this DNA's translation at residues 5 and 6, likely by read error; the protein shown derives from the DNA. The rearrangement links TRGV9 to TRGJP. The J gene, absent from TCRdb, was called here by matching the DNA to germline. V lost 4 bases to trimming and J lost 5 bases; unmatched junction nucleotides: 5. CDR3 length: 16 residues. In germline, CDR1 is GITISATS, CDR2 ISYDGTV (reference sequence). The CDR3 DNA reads TGTGCCTTGTGGGACCTGGAAGAGTTGGGCAAAAAAATCAAGGTATTT. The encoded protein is CALWDLEELGKKIKVF.

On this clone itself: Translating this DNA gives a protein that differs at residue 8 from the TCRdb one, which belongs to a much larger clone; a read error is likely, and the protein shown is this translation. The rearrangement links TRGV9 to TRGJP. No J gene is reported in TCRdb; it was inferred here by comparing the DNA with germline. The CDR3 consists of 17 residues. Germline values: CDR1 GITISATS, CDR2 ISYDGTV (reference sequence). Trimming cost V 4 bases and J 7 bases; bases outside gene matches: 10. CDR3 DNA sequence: TGTGCCTTGTGGGATGCAGAACATGAGTTGGGCAAAAAAATCAAGGTATTT. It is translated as CALWDAEHELGKKIKVF.

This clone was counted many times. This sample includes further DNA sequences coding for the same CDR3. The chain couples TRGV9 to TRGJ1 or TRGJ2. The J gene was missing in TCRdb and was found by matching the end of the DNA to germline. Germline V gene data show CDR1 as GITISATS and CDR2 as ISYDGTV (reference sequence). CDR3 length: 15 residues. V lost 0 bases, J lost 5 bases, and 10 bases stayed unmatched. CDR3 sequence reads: CALWEVGNYNYKKLF. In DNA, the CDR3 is TGTGCCTTGTGGGAGGTGGGAAACTATAATTATAAGAAACTCTTT.

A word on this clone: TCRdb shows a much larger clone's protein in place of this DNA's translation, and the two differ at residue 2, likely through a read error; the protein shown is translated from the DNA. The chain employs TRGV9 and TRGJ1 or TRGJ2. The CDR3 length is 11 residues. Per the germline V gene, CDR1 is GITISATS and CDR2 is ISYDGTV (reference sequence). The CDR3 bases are TGTACCTTGTGGGAGGAATATAAGAAACTCTTT. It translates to CTLWEEYKKLF.

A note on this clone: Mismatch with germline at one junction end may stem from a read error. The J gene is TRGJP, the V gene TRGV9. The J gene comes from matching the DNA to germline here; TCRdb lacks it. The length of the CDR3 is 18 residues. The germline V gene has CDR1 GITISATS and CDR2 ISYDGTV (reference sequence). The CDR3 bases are TGCTCAGTGTGGGAAACGGCCGAGCAAGAGTTGGGCAAAAAAATCAAGGTATTT. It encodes CSVWETAEQELGKKIKVF.

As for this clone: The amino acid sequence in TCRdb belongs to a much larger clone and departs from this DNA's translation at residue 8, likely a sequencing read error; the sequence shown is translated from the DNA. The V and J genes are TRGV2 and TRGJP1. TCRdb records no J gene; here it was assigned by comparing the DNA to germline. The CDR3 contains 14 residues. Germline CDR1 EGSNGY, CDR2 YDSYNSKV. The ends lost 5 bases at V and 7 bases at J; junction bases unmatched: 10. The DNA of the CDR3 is TGTGCCACCTGGGTGGGGTTCAATGGTTGGTTCAAGATATTT. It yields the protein CATWVGFNGWFKIF.

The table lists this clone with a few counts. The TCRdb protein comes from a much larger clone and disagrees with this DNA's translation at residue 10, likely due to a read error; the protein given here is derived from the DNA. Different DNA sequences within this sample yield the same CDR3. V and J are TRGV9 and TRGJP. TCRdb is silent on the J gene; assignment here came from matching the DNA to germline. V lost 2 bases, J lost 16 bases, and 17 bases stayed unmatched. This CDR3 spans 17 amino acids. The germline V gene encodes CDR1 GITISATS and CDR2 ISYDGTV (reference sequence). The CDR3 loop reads CALWEAEGEWGKKIKVF. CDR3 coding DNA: TGTGCCTTGTGGGAGGCGGAGGGGGAGTGGGGAAAAAAAATCAAGGTATTT.

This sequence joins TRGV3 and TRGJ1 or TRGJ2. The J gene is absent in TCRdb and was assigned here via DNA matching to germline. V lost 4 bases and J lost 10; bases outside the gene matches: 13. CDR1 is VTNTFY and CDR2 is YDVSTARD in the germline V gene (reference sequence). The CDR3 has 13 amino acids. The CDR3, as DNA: TGTGCCACCTGGGATGGATCTACCTTAAAGAAACTCTTT. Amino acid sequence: CATWDGSTLKKLF.

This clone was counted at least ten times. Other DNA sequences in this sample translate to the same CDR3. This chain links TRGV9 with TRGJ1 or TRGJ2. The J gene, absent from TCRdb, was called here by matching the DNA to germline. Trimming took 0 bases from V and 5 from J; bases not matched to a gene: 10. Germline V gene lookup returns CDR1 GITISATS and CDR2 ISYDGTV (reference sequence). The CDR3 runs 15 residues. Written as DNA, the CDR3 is TGTGCCTTGTGGGAGGTGGGAACTTATAATTATAAGAAACTCTTT. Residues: CALWEVGTYNYKKLF.

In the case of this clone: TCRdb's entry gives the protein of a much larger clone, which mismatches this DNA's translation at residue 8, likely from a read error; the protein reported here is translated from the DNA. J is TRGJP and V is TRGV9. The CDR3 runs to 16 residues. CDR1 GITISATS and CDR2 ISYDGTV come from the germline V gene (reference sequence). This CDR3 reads CALWEVQGLGKKIKVF. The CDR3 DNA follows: TGTGCCTTGTGGGAGGTGCAAGGGTTGGGCAAAAAAATCAAGGTATTT.

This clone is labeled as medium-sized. In DNA form, the CDR3 reads TGTGCCACCTGGGATAGGGGGTTGGGGCATAGTGGTTGGTTCAAGATATTT. Its protein is CATWDRGLGHSGWFKIF. J is TRGJP1 and V is TRGV8. The CDR3 loop spans 17 amino acids. J gave up 7 bases and V 0 bases, and 14 bases lay outside the gene matches. The germline CDR1 and CDR2 sequences are VENAVY and YDSYNSRV.

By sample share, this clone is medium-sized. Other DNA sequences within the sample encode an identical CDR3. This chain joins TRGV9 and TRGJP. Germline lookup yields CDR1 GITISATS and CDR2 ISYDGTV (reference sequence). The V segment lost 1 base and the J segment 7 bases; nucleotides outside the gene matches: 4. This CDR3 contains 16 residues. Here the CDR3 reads CALWEVGELGKKIKVF. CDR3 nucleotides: TGTGCCTTGTGGGAGGTAGGGGAGTTGGGCAAAAAAATCAAGGTATTT.

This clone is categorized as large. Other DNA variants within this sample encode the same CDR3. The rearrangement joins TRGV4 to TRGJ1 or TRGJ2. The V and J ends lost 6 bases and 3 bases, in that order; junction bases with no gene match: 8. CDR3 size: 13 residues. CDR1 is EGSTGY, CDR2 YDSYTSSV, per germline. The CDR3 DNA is TGTGCCACCTGGTGTTGTCGTTATTATAAGAAACTCTTT. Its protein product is CATWCCRYYKKLF.

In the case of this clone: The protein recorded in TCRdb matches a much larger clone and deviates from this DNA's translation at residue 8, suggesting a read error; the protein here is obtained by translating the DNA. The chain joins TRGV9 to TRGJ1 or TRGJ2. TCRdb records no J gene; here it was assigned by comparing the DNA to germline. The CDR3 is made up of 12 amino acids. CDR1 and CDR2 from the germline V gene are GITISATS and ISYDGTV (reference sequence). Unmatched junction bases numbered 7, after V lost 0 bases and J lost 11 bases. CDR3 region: CALWEVRGEKLF. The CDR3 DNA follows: TGTGCCTTGTGGGAGGTGCGAGGGGAGAAACTCTTT.

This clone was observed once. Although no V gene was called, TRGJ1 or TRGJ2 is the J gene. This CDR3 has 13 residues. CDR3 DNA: TGTGCCACCTGGGATAATATTTATTATAAGAAACTCTTT. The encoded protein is CATWDNIYYKKLF.

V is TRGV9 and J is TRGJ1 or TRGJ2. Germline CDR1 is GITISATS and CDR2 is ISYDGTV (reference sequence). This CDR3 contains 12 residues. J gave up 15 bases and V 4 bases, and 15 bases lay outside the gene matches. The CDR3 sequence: CALWDTYYTPLF. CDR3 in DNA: TGTGCCTTGTGGGATACTTATTATACGCCACTCTTT.

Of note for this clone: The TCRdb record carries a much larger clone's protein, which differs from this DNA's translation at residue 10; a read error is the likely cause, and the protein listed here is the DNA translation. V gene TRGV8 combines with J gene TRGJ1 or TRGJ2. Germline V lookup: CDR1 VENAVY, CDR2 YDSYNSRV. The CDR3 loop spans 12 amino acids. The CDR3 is CATWEIDYKELF. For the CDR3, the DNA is TGTGCCACCTGGGAGATAGATTATAAGGAACTCTTT.

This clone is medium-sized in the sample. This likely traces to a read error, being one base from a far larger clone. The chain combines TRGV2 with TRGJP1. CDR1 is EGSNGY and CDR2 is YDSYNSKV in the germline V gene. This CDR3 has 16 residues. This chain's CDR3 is CATWDGPIGTGWLKIF. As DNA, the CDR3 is TGTGCCACCTGGGACGGGCCGATTGGTACTGGTTGGCTCAAGATATTT.

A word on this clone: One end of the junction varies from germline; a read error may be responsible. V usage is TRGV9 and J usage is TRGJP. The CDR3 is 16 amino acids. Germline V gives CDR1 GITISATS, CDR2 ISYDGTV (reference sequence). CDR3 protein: CALWEVGELGKRIEVF. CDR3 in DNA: TGTGCCTTGTGGGAGGTAGGGGAGTTGGGCAAAAGAATCGAGGTATTT.